One and the same sample provided the 21 T cell receptor beta chains below, sequenced in a study of identical twins. TCRdb redid the calling of the 5' RACE reads with MiXCR, one entry per CDR3 protein. Seen here are roughly 570,000 distinct CDR3 sequences, around a tenth observed once, and the top ten hold approximately 3.2%. The data were also submitted as part of a second study, on yellow fever vaccine responses in identical twins.

The sample comprised PBMCs. The receptor source for this set is a woman under 30 in good health.

The J gene is TRBJ2-2, the V gene TRBV7-2, with 7 bases fitting TRBD2. V dropped 6 bases and J dropped 2; count of bases not matched to a gene: 6. Germline V lookup: CDR1 SGHTA, CDR2 FQGNSA. This CDR3 comprises 15 residues. The CDR3 DNA sequence: TGTGCCAGCAGGGACCCGGGACTAAACACCGGGGAGCTGTTTTTT. Its protein product is CASRDPGLNTGELFF.

This clonotype turned up a few times. The chain joins TRBV20-1 to TRBJ2-2; the match to TRBD1 covers 7 bases. The CDR3 covers 15 residues. Germline V gene lookup returns CDR1 DFQATT and CDR2 SNEGSKA (reference sequence). V shed 0 bases and J 5 bases; nucleotides not matched to a gene: 6. CDR3 region: CSAREGQWRTGELFF. CDR3 sequence (DNA): TGCAGTGCTAGAGAGGGACAGTGGAGAACCGGGGAGCTGTTTTTT.

This clonotype was recorded a few times. The chain has TRBV6-5 and TRBJ1-6, with TRBD1 matching 9 bases. After removal of 4 bases from V and 9 bases from J, the junction contained 4 bases not matched to a gene. CDR3 size: 14 residues. Germline CDR1 and CDR2: MNHEY and SVGAGI. For the CDR3, the DNA is TGTGCCAGCAGTTTCGGGACAGGGACTTCACCCCTCCACTTT. Translated: CASSFGTGTSPLHF.

This sequence joins TRBV5-6 and TRBJ1-5, with unresolved D. Trimming removed 0 bases at V and 1 base at J, with 11 bases between. The CDR3 is 16 amino acids. Germline V gives CDR1 SGHDT, CDR2 YYEEEE. CDR3 sequence reads: CASSLGGRESNQPQHF. The CDR3 coding sequence is TGTGCCAGCAGCTTGGGTGGTCGGGAAAGCAATCAGCCCCAGCATTTT.

In its sample, this clonotype was seen many times. CDR3 sequence reads: CASSPRQGTSYEQYF. The CDR3 nucleotides read TGTGCCAGCAGCCCACGACAGGGTACCTCCTACGAGCAGTACTTC. V is TRBV7-2 and J is TRBJ2-7; 7 bases line up with TRBD1. CDR3 length: 15 amino acids. CDR1 is SGHTA and CDR2 is FQGNSA in the germline V gene. The ends lost 5 bases at V and 0 bases at J; junction bases unmatched: 7.

The chain links TRBV10-3 to TRBJ2-5; D is tentatively TRBD1 or TRBD2 (5 bases each). V gave up 2 bases and J gave up 5 bases, with 21 bases separating them. Germline loops: CDR1 ENHRY, CDR2 SYGVKD. This CDR3 has 17 amino acids. The CDR3 DNA reads TGTGCCATCAGTGAGCCCCGAGAGGGCAGGGCCTTTGAGACCCAGTACTTC. Translation: CAISEPREGRAFETQYF.

This clonotype turned up a few times. The J gene is TRBJ2-5, the V gene TRBV29-1; D is ambiguous. The CDR3 has 14 amino acids. CDR1 is SQVTM, CDR2 ANQGSEA, per germline. Trimming left V 0 bases short and J 2 bases short, with 10 bases between. CDR3 in DNA: TGCAGCGTTGAAGATGTTCGCAGACAAGAGACCCAGTACTTC. Translating it yields CSVEDVRRQETQYF.

The chain carries TRBV4-1 and TRBJ2-7, with TRBD1 identical over 11 bases. The CDR3 loop spans 15 amino acids. Germline CDR1 MGHRA, CDR2 YSYEKL. The ends lost 3 bases at V and 3 bases at J; junction bases unmatched: 4. Written as DNA, the CDR3 is TGCGCCAGCAGCCACCCCGGGACAGGGGGCTACGAGCAGTACTTC. Its translation is CASSHPGTGGYEQYF.

V and J are TRBV20-1 and TRBJ1-5; a possible D gene is TRBD1 (6 bases). The CDR3 contains 14 residues. Per germline, CDR1 DFQATT and CDR2 SNEGSKA (reference sequence). The V and J ends lost 3 bases and 2 bases respectively, with 11 bases between them. CDR3 bases: TGCAGTGCTAGTTACGGGGGCGGCAATCAGCCCCAGCATTTT. Translation gives CSASYGGGNQPQHF.

V usage is TRBV3-1 and J usage is TRBJ2-3; 10 positions agree with TRBD2. CDR1 is LGHDT, CDR2 YNNKEL, per germline (reference sequence). The CDR3 is made up of 15 amino acids. The V and J ends lost 4 bases and 5 bases, in that order; junction bases with no gene match: 6. The CDR3 bases are TGTGCCAGCAGCCCCCAGCGGGGGGGCGGAGATACGCAGTATTTT. Translated: CASSPQRGGGDTQYF.

This clonotype was observed a few times. This sequence joins TRBV10-3 and TRBJ2-2; tentative D call: TRBD1 (6 bases). The germline V and J ends were trimmed by 10 bases and 4 bases, with 10 bases remaining between them. CDR3 length: 12 amino acids. Germline V gene data show CDR1 as ENHRY and CDR2 as SYGVKD. CDR3 loop: CASQGSTGELFF. As DNA, the CDR3 is TGTGCCAGCCAGGGGAGCACCGGGGAGCTGTTTTTT.

This clonotype has more than one count but fewer than ten. The chain recombines TRBV10-3 with TRBJ2-5; no clear D. Trimming shortened V by 6 bases and J by 5 bases, and 13 bases separated the two germline ends. CDR1 and CDR2 (germline): ENHRY, SYGVKD. The CDR3 extends over 13 amino acids. The CDR3 nucleotides are TGTGCCATCAGGCCGGGTCTCCGGGAGACCCAGTACTTC. This codes for CAIRPGLRETQYF.

This clonotype was seen repeatedly, ten times or more. The V gene is TRBV20-1, the J gene TRBJ2-7; D not certain. Trimming removed 6 bases at V and 3 bases at J, with 12 bases between. CDR1 DFQATT and CDR2 SNEGSKA come from the germline V gene (reference sequence). The CDR3 is 12 residues long. The CDR3 sequence: CSAVRSNYEQYF. Written as DNA, the CDR3 is TGCAGTGCCGTAAGGAGTAACTACGAGCAGTACTTC.

V is TRBV12-3 or TRBV12-4 and J is TRBJ2-5; TRBD2 aligns across 15 bases. The CDR3 extends over 15 amino acids. V shed 8 bases, J shed 6 bases, and the junction held 7 bases outside the gene matches. CDR3 coding DNA: TGTGCCAGCCGCGGGACTAGCGGGGGGCCGAAGACCCAGTACTTC. Translating gives CASRGTSGGPKTQYF.

This clonotype came up many times. The chain couples TRBV4-3 to TRBJ2-3; D may be TRBD1 (6 bases). Germline V lookup: CDR1 LGHNA, CDR2 YSLEER. V was cut by 1 base and J by 2 bases, with 13 bases left in between. The CDR3 length is 16 residues. CDR3 in amino acids: CASSQGTVLLTDTQYF. As DNA, the CDR3 is TGCGCCAGCAGCCAAGGGACAGTTCTACTCACAGATACGCAGTATTTT.

This clonotype showed up many times. The chain combines TRBV4-3 with TRBJ2-3, with D perhaps TRBD1 (6 bases). Per germline, CDR1 LGHNA and CDR2 YSLEER. V dropped 3 bases and J dropped 2 bases, with 12 bases sitting between them. This CDR3 is built from 15 residues. CDR3: CASSQETGPTDTQYF. The CDR3 DNA reads TGCGCCAGCAGCCAGGAGACAGGACCCACAGATACGCAGTATTTT.

The rearrangement links TRBV12-3 or TRBV12-4 to TRBJ2-7; TRBD1 agrees at 11 bases. V lost 6 bases and J lost 1; bases outside the gene matches: 5. The CDR3 consists of 15 residues. The CDR3 is CASRDGTGGSYEQYF. CDR3 in DNA: TGTGCCAGCAGGGACGGGACAGGGGGGTCCTACGAGCAGTACTTC.

The V call is TRBV3-1, the J call TRBJ2-1, with 8 bases matching TRBD2. With 3 bases clipped from V and 0 bases from J, the junction kept 4 bases outside the gene matches. This CDR3 region has 16 residues. Germline V gene sequence: CDR1 LGHDT, CDR2 YNNKEL (reference sequence). CDR3 amino acids: CASSQIRGGSYNEQFF. DNA of the CDR3: TGTGCCAGCAGCCAGATCCGGGGGGGCTCCTACAATGAGCAGTTCTTC.

The CDR3 loop reads CASSTQGNQPQHF. For the CDR3, the DNA is TGTGCCAGCAGCACTCAGGGTAATCAGCCCCAGCATTTT. The genes are TRBV7-2 and TRBJ1-5; a weak D match, TRBD1 (5 bases). Germline V CDR1 and CDR2: SGHTA, FQGNSA. The CDR3 covers 13 residues. V lost 5 bases, J lost 4 bases, and 9 bases lay in between.

This clonotype was recorded at least ten times. The rearrangement uses TRBV7-9 and TRBJ2-1, with TRBD2 matching 7 bases. Germline V gene data show CDR1 as SEHNR and CDR2 as FQNEAQ (reference sequence). The CDR3 sequence is 14 residues long. The trim removed 4 bases at V and 7 bases at J, leaving 7 bases unmatched. The CDR3 DNA follows: TGTGCCAGCAGCTCGAACTGGGGGGGAAATGAGCAGTTCTTC. Translated, it gives CASSSNWGGNEQFF.

The V and J genes are TRBV20-1 and TRBJ2-1; 11 bases line up with TRBD2. J lost 7 bases, V lost 6 bases, and 11 bases had no gene match. This CDR3 is 15 amino acids long. Germline V CDR1 and CDR2: DFQATT, SNEGSKA (reference sequence). The CDR3 sequence: CSAGGSGRERNEQFF. CDR3 nucleotide sequence: TGCAGTGCCGGGGGTAGCGGGAGGGAAAGAAATGAGCAGTTCTTC.